The clone carrying this T cell receptor (beta chain) was seen more than once but under ten times. The data belong to a study of identical twins. TCRdb redid the calling of the 5' RACE reads with MiXCR, one entry per CDR3 protein. The sample yields around 480,000 distinct CDR3 sequences, roughly 13% seen once. The ends lost 3 bases at V and 8 bases at J; junction bases unmatched: 2. Germline CDR1 and CDR2: SQVTM and ANQGSEA. This CDR3 has 12 residues. The sample was also linked to a second study, of yellow fever vaccine responses in identical twins.

The origin of this receptor is a woman aged 18-35 years in good health. Input material: CD4+ T cells sorted from blood. The V and J genes are TRBV29-1 and TRBJ1-4, with 8 nucleotides matching TRBD1. CDR3 loop: CSVDSGGEKLFF. The DNA of the CDR3 is TGCAGCGTTGATTCAGGGGGCGAAAAACTGTTTTTT.